The rows below give T cell receptor beta chains drawn from one sample of a study of T cell responses to AZD1222 COVID-19 vaccine. TCRdb keeps only in-frame clones here, not all; method: immunoSEQ multiplex PCR. This table holds roughly 150,000 clones, approximately 93% found once. The input for sequencing was peripheral blood, taken 28 days after the second AZD1222 dose. These receptors were taken from an adult who received the AZD1222 COVID-19 vaccine. Each CDR3 is given with its conserved first and last residue. The D gene is left open where the match is weak. Some rows mark clone size as missing; the rest say once, few, many or name a class of expanded clone.

>NA|TRBJ1-5|NA|TRBV3-1/TRBV3-2
TGTGCCAGCAGCCAAGACCCCAGGGGCCGCTCCTCGCCCCAGCATTTT
CASSQDPRGRSSPQHF
>TRBD1|TRBJ2-1|NA|TRBV6-2/TRBV6-3
TGTGCCAGCAGATACAGGGGCTCCTACAATGAGCAGTTCTTC
CASRYRGSYNEQFF
>NA|TRBJ1-1|NA|TRBV9
TGTGCCAGCAGCGTAGGAAGAGGGAATGAAGCTTTCTTT
CASSVGRGNEAFF
>NA|TRBJ1-6|NA|TRBV9
TGTGCCAGCAGCGCCCGGATGAAGGATTCACCCCTCCACTTT
CASSARMKDSPLHF
>NA|TRBJ2-5|NA|TRBV3-1/TRBV3-2
TGTGCCAGCAGCCCCCTAGGGGCGCGACAACAAGAGACCCAGTACTTC
CASSPLGARQQETQYF
>NA|TRBJ1-2|NA|TRBV5-1
TGCGCCAGCAGCTTCGGGGTAACCGATGGCTACACCTTC
CASSFGVTDGYTF
>TRBD2|TRBJ2-3|NA|TRBV15
TGTGCCACCAGCAGCGCACTTTGGCGGGGGGGTGGTGGAGATACGCAGTATTTT
CATSSALWRGGGGDTQYF
>TRBD1|TRBJ2-5|NA|TRBV5-1
TGCGCCAGCAGCCTCGGAACCGGGACAGGGGGCCTTGGGACCCAGTACTTC
CASSLGTGTGGLGTQYF
>NA|TRBJ1-6|NA|TRBV5-1
TGCGCCAGCAGCCTCTCGGGGCAAGCCAATTCACCCCTCCACTTT
CASSLSGQANSPLHF
>NA|TRBJ2-2|NA|TRBV6-5
TGTGCCAGCAGACTAGTCTGGGACACCGGGGAGCTGTTTTTT
CASRLVWDTGELFF
>TRBD2|TRBJ2-7|NA|TRBV3-1/TRBV3-2
TGTGCCAGCAGCCATCCGACTAGCGGGGTTTACGAGCAGTACTTC
CASSHPTSGVYEQYF
>NA|TRBJ1-6|few|TRBV25-1
TGTGCCAGCAGTGACGGAAGCTATAGTGATTCACCCCTCCACTTT
CASSDGSYSDSPLHF
>TRBD1|TRBJ1-1|NA|TRBV4-2
TGTGCCAGCAGCCGGCAACCGGGACAGGAAACTGAAGCTTTCTTT
CASSRQPGQETEAFF
>NA|TRBJ2-7|NA|TRBV7-8
TGTGCCAGCAGCTACCGGGACAACTCCTACGAGCAGTACTTC
CASSYRDNSYEQYF
>NA|TRBJ1-6|NA|TRBV2
TGTGCCGGTAGACCGGGACATCTAAATTCACCCCTCCACTTT
CAGRPGHLNSPLHF
>NA|TRBJ1-5|NA|TRBV28
TGTGCCAGCAGTTTGCCTGTACCGGTCAGGGGAAGTCAGCCCCAGCATTTT
CASSLPVPVRGSQPQHF
>NA|TRBJ1-5|NA|TRBV28
TGTGCCAGCAGTTTATTGCGGGACCTTAGACAATCACAGCCCCAGCATTTT
CASSLLRDLRQSQPQHF
>NA|TRBJ2-7|once|TRBV27
TGTGCCAGCAGAATCGGACCGAGCTACGAGCAGTACTTC
CASRIGPSYEQYF
>NA|TRBJ1-1|NA|TRBV29-1
TGCAGCGTTGACCCGACGAACACTGAAGCTTTCTTT
CSVDPTNTEAFF
>NA|TRBJ2-2|NA|TRBV6-5
TGTGCCAGCAGTTACCTCTCTCCCGGGGAGCTGTTTTTT
CASSYLSPGELFF
>NA|TRBJ2-3|NA|TRBV28
TGTGCCAGCAGTTCAATCACAGATACGCAGTATTTT
CASSSITDTQYF
>TRBD2|TRBJ2-5|NA|TRBV5-6
TGTGCCAGCAGCTGGACTAGCGGGGGGGTTCAAGAGACCCAGTACTTC
CASSWTSGGVQETQYF
>NA|TRBJ2-7|NA|TRBV28
TGTGCCAGCAGTTCCCCCGGACGGGACTACGAGCAGTACTTC
CASSSPGRDYEQYF
>NA|TRBJ1-6|once|TRBV5-1
TGCGCCAGCAGCTTGGCTCGGGGACTCAGTAATTCACCCCTCCACTTT
CASSLARGLSNSPLHF